This T cell receptor (beta chain) was found in a study of blood T cell repertoires in COVID-19. Study as a whole: Collection of acute and convalescent COVID-19 samples took place in the United States, Italy and Spain. The analysed material was cDNA or gDNA that came from T cells, B-cell-depleted T cells, or PBMCs.

Seattle cases were enrolled at active infection and followed longitudinally. TCRdb keeps only in-frame clones here, not all; method: immunoSEQ multiplex PCR. The data show a few hundred thousand clones, about 87% seen once. The CDR3 is 15 residues long. Germline CDR1 and CDR2: SGHKS and YYEKEE (reference sequence). J lost 2 bases, V lost 2 bases, and 3 bases had no gene match. Sequenced sample: peripheral blood. This receptor was identified in a woman in her forties or fifties with COVID-19, enrolled during active disease. This chain connects TRBV5-5 to TRBJ2-7; 11 bases line up with TRBD2. The CDR3 coding sequence is TGTGCCAGCAGCTTTGGACTAGCGGGTCCCTACGAGCAGTACTTC. Residues: CASSFGLAGPYEQYF.